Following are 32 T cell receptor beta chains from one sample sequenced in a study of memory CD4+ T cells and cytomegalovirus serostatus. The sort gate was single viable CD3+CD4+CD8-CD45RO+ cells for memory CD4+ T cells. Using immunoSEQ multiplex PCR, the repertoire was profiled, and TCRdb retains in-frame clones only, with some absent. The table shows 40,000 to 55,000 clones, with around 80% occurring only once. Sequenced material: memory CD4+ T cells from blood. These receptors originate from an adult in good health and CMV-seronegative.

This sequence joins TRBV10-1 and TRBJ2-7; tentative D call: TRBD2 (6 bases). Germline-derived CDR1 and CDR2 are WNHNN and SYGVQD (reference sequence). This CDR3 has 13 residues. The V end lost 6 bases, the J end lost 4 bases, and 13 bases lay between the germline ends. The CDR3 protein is CASSSHGTYEQYF. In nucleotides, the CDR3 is TGCGCCAGCAGCAGCCATGGGACTTACGAGCAGTACTTC.

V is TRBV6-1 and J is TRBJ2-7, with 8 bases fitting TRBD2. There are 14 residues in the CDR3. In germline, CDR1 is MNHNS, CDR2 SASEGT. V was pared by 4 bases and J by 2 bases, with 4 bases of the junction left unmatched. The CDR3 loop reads CASSVGRGPYEQYF. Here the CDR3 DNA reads TGTGCCAGCAGTGTCGGGAGGGGTCCCTACGAGCAGTACTTC.

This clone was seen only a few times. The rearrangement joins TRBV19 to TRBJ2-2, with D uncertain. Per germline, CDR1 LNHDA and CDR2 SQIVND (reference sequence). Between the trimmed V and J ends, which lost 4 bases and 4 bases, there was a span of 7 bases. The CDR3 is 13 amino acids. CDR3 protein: CASSTRTTGELFF. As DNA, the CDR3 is TGTGCCAGTAGTACCAGGACCACCGGGGAGCTGTTTTTT. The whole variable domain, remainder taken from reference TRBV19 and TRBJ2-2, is DGGITQSPKYLFRKEGQNVTLSCEQNLNHDAMYWYRQDPGQGLRLIYYSQIVNDFQKGDIAEGYSVSREKKESFPLTVTSAQKNPTAFYLCASSTRTTGELFFGEGSRLTVL.

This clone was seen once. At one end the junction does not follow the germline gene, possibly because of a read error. The CDR3 DNA reads as TGTGCTAGCAGCTTTGGTAGCGGGAGAGGTGAAGAGACCCAGTACTTC. Its translation is CASSFGSGRGEETQYF. The V and J genes are TRBV7-7 and TRBJ2-5; 9 bases map to TRBD2. The CDR3 spans 16 residues. Germline values: CDR1 SSHAT, CDR2 FNYEAQ (reference sequence).

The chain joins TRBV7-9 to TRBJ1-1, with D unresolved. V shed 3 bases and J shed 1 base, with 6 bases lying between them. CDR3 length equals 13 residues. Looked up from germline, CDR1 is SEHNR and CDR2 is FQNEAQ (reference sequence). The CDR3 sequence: CASSFMENTEAFF. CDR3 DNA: TGTGCCAGCAGCTTCATGGAGAACACTGAAGCTTTCTTT.

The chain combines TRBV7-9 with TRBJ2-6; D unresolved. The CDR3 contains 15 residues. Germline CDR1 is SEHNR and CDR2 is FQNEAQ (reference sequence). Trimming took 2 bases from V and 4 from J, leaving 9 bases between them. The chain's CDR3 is CASSLRKSGANVLTF. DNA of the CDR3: TGTGCCAGCAGCTTAAGGAAGTCCGGGGCCAACGTCCTGACTTTC.

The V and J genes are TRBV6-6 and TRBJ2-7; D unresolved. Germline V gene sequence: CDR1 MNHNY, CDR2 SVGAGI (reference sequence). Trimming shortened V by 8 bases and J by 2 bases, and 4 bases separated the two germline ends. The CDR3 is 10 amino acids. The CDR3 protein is CASGAYEQYF. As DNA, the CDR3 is TGTGCCAGCGGGGCCTACGAGCAGTACTTC.

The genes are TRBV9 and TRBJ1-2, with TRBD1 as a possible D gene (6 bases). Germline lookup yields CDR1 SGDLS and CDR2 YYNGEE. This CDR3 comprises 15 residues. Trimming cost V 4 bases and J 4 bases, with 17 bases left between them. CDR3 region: CASSSPVQGGYGYTF. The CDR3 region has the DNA TGTGCCAGCAGCTCCCCAGTTCAAGGGGGCTATGGCTACACCTTC. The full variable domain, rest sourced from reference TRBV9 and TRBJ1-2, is DSGVTQTPKHLITATGQRVTLRCSPRSGDLSVYWYQQSLDQGLQFLIQYYNGEERAKGNILERFSAQQFPDLHSELNLSSLELGDSALYFCASSSPVQGGYGYTFGSGTRLTVV.

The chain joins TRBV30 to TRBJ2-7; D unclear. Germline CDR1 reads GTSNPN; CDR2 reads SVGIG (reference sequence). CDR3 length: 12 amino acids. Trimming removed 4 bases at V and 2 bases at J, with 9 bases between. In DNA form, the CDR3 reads TGTGCCTGGACGAGCGACACCTACGAGCAGTACTTC. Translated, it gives CAWTSDTYEQYF.

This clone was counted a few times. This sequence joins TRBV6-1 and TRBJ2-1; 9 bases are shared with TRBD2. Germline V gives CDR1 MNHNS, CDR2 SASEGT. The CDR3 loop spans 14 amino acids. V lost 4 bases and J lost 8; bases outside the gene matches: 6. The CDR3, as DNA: TGTGCCAGCAGTGCCGGGACTAGCTTGGATGAGCAGTTCTTC. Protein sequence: CASSAGTSLDEQFF.

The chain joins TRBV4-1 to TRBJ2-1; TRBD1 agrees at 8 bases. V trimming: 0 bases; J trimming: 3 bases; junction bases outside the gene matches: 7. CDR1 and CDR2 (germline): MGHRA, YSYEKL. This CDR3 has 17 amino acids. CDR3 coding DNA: TGCGCCAGCAGCCAAGATCCTCAGGGGGCCATCTACAATGAGCAGTTCTTC. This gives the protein CASSQDPQGAIYNEQFF.

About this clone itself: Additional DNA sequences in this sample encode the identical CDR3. The CDR3 DNA sequence: TGTGCCAGCAGCCCCGCTAATAACTATGGCTACACCTTC. It translates to CASSPANNYGYTF. V and J are TRBV6-6 and TRBJ1-2; no definite D call. Deletions cut 6 bases from V and 1 base from J, with 9 bases between. The germline CDR1 and CDR2 sequences are MNHNY and SVGAGI (reference sequence). The CDR3 extends over 13 amino acids.

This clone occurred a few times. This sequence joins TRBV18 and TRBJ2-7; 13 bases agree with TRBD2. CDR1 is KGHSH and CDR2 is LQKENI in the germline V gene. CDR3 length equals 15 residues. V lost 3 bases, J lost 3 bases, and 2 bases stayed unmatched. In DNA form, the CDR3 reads TGTGCCAGCTCACCTCGGACTAGCGGGAGCTACGAGCAGTACTTC. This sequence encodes CASSPRTSGSYEQYF.

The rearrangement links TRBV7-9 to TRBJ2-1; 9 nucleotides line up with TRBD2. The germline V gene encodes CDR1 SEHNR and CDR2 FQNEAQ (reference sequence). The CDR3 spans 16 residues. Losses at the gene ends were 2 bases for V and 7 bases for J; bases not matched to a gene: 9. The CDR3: CASSLYSGSGWNEQFF. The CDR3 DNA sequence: TGTGCCAGCAGCTTATATAGCGGGAGTGGTTGGAATGAGCAGTTCTTC.

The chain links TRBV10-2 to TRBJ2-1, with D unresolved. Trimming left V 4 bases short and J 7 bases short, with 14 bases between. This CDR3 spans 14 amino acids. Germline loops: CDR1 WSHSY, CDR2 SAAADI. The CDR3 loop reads CASSGQMGSNEQFF. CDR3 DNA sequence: TGCGCCAGCAGTGGTCAAATGGGTTCAAATGAGCAGTTCTTC.

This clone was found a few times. The CDR3 is CSVGQGKTEAFF. CDR3 bases: TGCAGCGTTGGACAGGGGAAGACTGAAGCTTTCTTT. This chain joins TRBV29-1 and TRBJ1-1, with 8 bases identical to TRBD1. CDR1 and CDR2 (germline): SQVTM, ANQGSEA. Trimming cost V 4 bases and J 5 bases; bases outside gene matches: 3. CDR3 length: 12 residues.

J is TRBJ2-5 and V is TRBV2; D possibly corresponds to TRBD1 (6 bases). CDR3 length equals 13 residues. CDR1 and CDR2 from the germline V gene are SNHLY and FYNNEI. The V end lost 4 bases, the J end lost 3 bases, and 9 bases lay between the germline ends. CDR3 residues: CASSGAGEETQYF. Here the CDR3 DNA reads TGTGCCAGCAGTGGTGCAGGGGAAGAGACCCAGTACTTC.

The CDR3 spells CASSLRVGSQETQYF. The CDR3 region has the DNA TGCGCCAGCAGCTTAAGGGTTGGGAGTCAAGAGACCCAGTACTTC. The chain couples TRBV5-1 to TRBJ2-5; D possibly corresponds to TRBD2 (5 bases). The germline V gene has CDR1 SGHRS and CDR2 YFSETQ. Trimming removed 2 bases at V and 2 bases at J, with 13 bases between. The CDR3 spans 15 residues.

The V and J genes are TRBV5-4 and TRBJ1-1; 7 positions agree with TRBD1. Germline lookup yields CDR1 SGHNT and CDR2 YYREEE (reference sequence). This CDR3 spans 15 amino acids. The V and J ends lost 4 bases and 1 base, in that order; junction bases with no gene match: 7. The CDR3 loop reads CASSGHRGKNTEAFF. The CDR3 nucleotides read TGTGCCAGCAGCGGACACAGGGGCAAGAACACTGAAGCTTTCTTT. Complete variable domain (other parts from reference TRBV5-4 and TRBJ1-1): ETGVTQSPTHLIKTRGQQVTLRCSSQSGHNTVSWYQQALGQGPQFIFQYYREEENGRGNFPPRFSGLQFPNYSSELNVNALELDDSALYLCASSGHRGKNTEAFFGQGTRLTVV.

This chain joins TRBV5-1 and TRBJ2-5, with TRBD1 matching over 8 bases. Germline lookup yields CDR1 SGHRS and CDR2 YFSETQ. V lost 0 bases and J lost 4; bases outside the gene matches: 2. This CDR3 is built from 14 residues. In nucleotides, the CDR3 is TGCGCCAGCAGCTTGGGGACAGGGTCAGAGACCCAGTACTTC. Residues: CASSLGTGSETQYF.

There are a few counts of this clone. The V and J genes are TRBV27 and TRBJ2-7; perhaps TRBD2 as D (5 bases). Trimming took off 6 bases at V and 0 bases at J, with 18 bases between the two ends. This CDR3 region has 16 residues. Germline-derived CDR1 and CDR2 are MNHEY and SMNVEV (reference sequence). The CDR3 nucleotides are TGTGCCAGCAGGAAAAAATCCAGCGGAGGCTCCTACGAGCAGTACTTC. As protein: CASRKKSSGGSYEQYF.

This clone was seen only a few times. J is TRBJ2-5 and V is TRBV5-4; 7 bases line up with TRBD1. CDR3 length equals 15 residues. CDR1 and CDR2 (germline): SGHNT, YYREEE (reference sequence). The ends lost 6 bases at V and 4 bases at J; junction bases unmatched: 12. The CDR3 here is CASTLRTGRAETQYF. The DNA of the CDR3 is TGTGCCAGCACCCTCAGGACAGGAAGGGCAGAGACCCAGTACTTC.

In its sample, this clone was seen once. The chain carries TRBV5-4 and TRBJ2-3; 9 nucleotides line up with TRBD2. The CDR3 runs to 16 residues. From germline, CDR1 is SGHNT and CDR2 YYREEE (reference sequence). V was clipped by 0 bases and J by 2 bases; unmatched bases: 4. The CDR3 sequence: CASSLEGLAFTDTQYF. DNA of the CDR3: TGTGCCAGCAGCTTGGAGGGACTAGCTTTCACAGATACGCAGTATTTT.

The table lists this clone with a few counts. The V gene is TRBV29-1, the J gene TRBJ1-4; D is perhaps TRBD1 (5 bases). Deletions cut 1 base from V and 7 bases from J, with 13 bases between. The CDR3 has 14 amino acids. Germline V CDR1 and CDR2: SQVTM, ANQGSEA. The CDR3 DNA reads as TGCAGCGTTGAAGGGGCAGGGATCGGTGAAAAACTGTTTTTT. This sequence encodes CSVEGAGIGEKLFF.

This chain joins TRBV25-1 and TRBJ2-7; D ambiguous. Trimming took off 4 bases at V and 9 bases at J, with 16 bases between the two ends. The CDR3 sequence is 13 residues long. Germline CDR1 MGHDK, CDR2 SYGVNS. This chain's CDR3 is CASSGGWDGSQYF. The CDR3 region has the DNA TGTGCCAGCAGTGGGGGATGGGATGGGTCGCAGTACTTC.

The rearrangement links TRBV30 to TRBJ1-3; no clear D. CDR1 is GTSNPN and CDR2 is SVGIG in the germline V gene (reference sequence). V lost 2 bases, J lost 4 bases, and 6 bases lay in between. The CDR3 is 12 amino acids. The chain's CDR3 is CAWSHTGNTIYF. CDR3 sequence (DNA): TGTGCCTGGAGTCACACAGGAAACACCATATATTTT.

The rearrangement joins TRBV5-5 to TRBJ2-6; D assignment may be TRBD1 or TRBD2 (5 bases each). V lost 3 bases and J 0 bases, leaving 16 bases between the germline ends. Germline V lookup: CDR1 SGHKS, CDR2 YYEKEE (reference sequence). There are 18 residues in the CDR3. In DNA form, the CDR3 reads TGTGCCAGCAGCTCAACCGGGACGGTGATCTCTGGGGCCAACGTCCTGACTTTC. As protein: CASSSTGTVISGANVLTF.

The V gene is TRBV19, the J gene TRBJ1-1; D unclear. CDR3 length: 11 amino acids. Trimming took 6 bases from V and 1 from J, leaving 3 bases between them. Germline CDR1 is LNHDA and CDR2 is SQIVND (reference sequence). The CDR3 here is CASSQNTEAFF. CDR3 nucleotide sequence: TGTGCCAGTAGCCAGAACACTGAAGCTTTCTTT.

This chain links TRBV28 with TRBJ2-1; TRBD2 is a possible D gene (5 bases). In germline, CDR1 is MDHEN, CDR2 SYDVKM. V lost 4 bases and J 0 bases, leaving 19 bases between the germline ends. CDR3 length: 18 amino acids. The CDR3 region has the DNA TGTGCCAGCAGTTCCCAGCGGAGAGGTGGTGTCTCCTACAATGAGCAGTTCTTC. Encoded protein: CASSSQRRGGVSYNEQFF.

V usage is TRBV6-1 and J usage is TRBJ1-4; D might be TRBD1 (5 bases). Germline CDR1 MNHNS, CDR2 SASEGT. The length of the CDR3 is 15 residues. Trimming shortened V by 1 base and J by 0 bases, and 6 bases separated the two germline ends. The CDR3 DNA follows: TGTGCCAGCAGTGAAGGGACAACAACTAATGAAAAACTGTTTTTT. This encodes CASSEGTTTNEKLFF.

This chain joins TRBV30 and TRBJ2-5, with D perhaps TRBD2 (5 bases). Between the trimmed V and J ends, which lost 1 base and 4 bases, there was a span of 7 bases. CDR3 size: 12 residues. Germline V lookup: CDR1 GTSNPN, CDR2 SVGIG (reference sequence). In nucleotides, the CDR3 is TGTGCCTGGAGTGGAGAGGGAGAGACCCAGTACTTC. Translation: CAWSGEGETQYF.

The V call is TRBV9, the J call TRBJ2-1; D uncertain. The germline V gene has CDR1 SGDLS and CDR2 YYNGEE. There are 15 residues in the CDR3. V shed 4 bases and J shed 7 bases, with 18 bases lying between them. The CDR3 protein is CASSPLRTRPNEQFF. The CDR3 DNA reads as TGTGCCAGCAGCCCCCTGAGGACCAGACCAAATGAGCAGTTCTTC.